This TCR beta chain was sequenced for a study of blood T cells in healthy people across ages. Turning to the study itself: Template switching captured about one barcoded beta molecule per two T cells.

The germline V gene encodes CDR1 SQVTM and CDR2 ANQGSEA. The ends were cut back, 3 bases at V and 1 base at J, with 13 bases in the middle. CDR3 length: 15 residues. Together with a sample-barcoded 5' primer, a J-beta primer mix was included in a second PCR lasting roughly 6 to 12 cycles. Each cDNA was tagged by a template-switch adaptor containing 12 random nucleotides. TCRdb re-analysed the 5' RACE reads in MiXCR, keeping a single row per CDR3 protein. In the table there are over 950,000 distinct CDR3 sequences, roughly two fifths of which are singletons. The sample was blood. The chain is built from TRBV29-1 and TRBJ2-1; the D call may be TRBD1 or TRBD2 (5 bases each). The receptor was derived from a man aged 18 to 30 in good health. CDR3 bases: TGCAGCGTTGAGGGGACGTTCCTGTCCTACAATGAGCAGTTCTTC. Its translation is CSVEGTFLSYNEQFF.